Below, 29 T cell receptor beta chains from the same sample are listed, as sequenced in a study of blood T cell repertoires in COVID-19. Using immunoSEQ multiplex PCR, the repertoire was profiled, and TCRdb retains in-frame clones only, with some absent. Here the sample spans 200,000 or so clones, around 83% being singletons. What was sequenced was peripheral blood. The origin of the receptors is a woman between 35 and 50 years old with acute or convalescent COVID-19.

The rearrangement uses TRBV7-8 and TRBJ1-2, with TRBD1 matching 8 bases. The V and J ends lost 1 base and 3 bases, in that order; junction bases with no gene match: 7. Looked up from germline, CDR1 is SGHVS and CDR2 is FQNEAQ. This CDR3 has 16 amino acids. CDR3 DNA sequence: TGTGCCAGCAGCTTAGATACAGGGGGGAGTCACTATGGCTACACCTTC. This encodes CASSLDTGGSHYGYTF.

This chain uses TRBV6-5 with TRBJ1-2; D gene uncertain. This CDR3 contains 11 residues. The germline V gene has CDR1 MNHEY and CDR2 SVGAGI. Deletions cut 5 bases from V and 7 bases from J, with 8 bases between. CDR3 DNA sequence: TGTGCCAGCAGTACACCGGGTGGCTACACCTTC. This codes for CASSTPGGYTF.

V usage is TRBV30 and J usage is TRBJ1-2; 7 positions agree with TRBD1. V gave up 2 bases and J gave up 2 bases; unmatched junction bases: 5. The CDR3 is made up of 14 amino acids. Germline V gene lookup returns CDR1 GTSNPN and CDR2 SVGIG (reference sequence). The CDR3 protein is CAWSRETGNYGYTF. DNA for the CDR3: TGTGCCTGGAGTAGGGAGACAGGGAACTATGGCTACACCTTC.

This clone was detected once. The rearrangement uses TRBV24-1 and TRBJ2-1, with D possibly being TRBD2 (5 bases). Germline V gene data show CDR1 as KGHDR and CDR2 as SFDVKD. V was trimmed by 0 bases and J by 5 bases, leaving 10 bases between them. This CDR3 contains 15 residues. The CDR3 sequence is CATSDLRASHNEQFF. Written as DNA, the CDR3 is TGTGCCACCAGTGATTTGCGGGCTAGCCACAATGAGCAGTTCTTC.

The V call is TRBV13, the J call TRBJ2-7; 12 nucleotides align to TRBD2. CDR3 length: 16 residues. V gave up 0 bases and J gave up 5 bases; unmatched junction bases: 5. CDR1 and CDR2 from the germline V gene are PRHDT and FYEKMQ (reference sequence). In nucleotides, the CDR3 is TGTGCCAGCAGCTTAGGCCGCACTAGCGGGGGGAACGAGCAGTACTTC. Its translation is CASSLGRTSGGNEQYF. Together with reference TRBV13 and TRBJ2-7, the CDR3 gives the full variable domain: AAGVIQSPRHLIKEKRETATLKCYPIPRHDTVYWYQQGPGQDPQFLISFYEKMQSDKGSIPDRFSAQQFSDYHSELNMSSLELGDSALYFCASSLGRTSGGNEQYFGPGTRLTVT.

The V gene is TRBV9, the J gene TRBJ1-1; D ambiguous. This CDR3 has 14 residues. Germline CDR1 and CDR2: SGDLS and YYNGEE. Between the trimmed V and J ends, which lost 0 bases and 8 bases, there was a span of 14 bases. In nucleotides, the CDR3 is TGTGCCAGCAGCGTAGCGCAGCGCCCAGAGGAAGCTTTCTTT. It specifies CASSVAQRPEEAFF.

The CDR3 protein is CASSLNRYNEQFF. CDR3 nucleotides: TGTGCCAGCAGCCTAAACAGGTACAATGAGCAGTTCTTC. This sequence joins TRBV5-4 and TRBJ2-1; D might be TRBD1 (5 bases). The germline gives CDR1 SGHNT, CDR2 YYREEE (reference sequence). The CDR3 is 13 amino acids. V lost 4 bases and J 4 bases, leaving 9 bases between the germline ends.

This clone was found a few times. The chain is built from TRBV2 and TRBJ1-3; 9 nucleotides align to TRBD1. This CDR3 comprises 14 residues. The V gene's germline CDR1 is SNHLY and CDR2 FYNNEI. The junction had 2 bases not matched to a gene; V was cut back by 6 bases and J by 2 bases. CDR3 amino acids: CASRGQGTGNTIYF. CDR3 nucleotides: TGTGCCAGCAGAGGACAGGGGACTGGAAACACCATATATTTT.

The V gene is TRBV5-8, the J gene TRBJ1-5; 9 bases fit TRBD1. The CDR3 is 14 residues long. The V and J ends lost 0 bases and 5 bases, in that order; junction bases with no gene match: 0. The V gene's germline CDR1 is SGHTS and CDR2 YDEGEE. In nucleotides, the CDR3 is TGTGCCAGCAGCTTGGACAGGGGGCATCAGCCCCAGCATTTT. It encodes CASSLDRGHQPQHF.

This clone was recorded only once. Here the CDR3 reads CASSFGQVDNEQFF. The CDR3 DNA is TGCGCCAGCAGCTTCGGACAGGTGGACAATGAGCAGTTCTTC. The V call is TRBV5-1, the J call TRBJ2-1; 7 bases are a match to TRBD1. The CDR3 spans 14 residues. The V gene's germline CDR1 is SGHRS and CDR2 YFSETQ. J lost 5 bases, V lost 2 bases, and 4 bases had no gene match.

The V gene is TRBV10-3, the J gene TRBJ2-7; 10 bases align to TRBD2. The CDR3 runs 15 residues. Germline V gene lookup returns CDR1 ENHRY and CDR2 SYGVKD. With V trimmed by 7 bases and J by 0 bases, 6 bases remained unmatched. The CDR3: CAITEGLASSYEQYF. CDR3 DNA: TGTGCCATCACCGAGGGACTAGCGAGCTCCTACGAGCAGTACTTC.

Relative to its sample, this clone is medium-sized. The chain recombines TRBV5-8 with TRBJ1-4; 9 nucleotides agree with TRBD1. After removal of 4 bases from V and 8 bases from J, the junction contained 15 bases not matched to a gene. The CDR3 extends over 17 amino acids. Germline values: CDR1 SGHTS, CDR2 YDEGEE. CDR3 DNA: TGTGCCAGCAGCCACATACTCCGACAGGGGGAAAGGGAAAAACTGTTTTTT. Protein: CASSHILRQGEREKLFF.

The rearrangement joins TRBV5-4 to TRBJ2-7, with 8 bases identical to TRBD2. V shed 3 bases and J 6 bases; nucleotides not matched to a gene: 8. CDR1 is SGHNT, CDR2 YYREEE, per germline (reference sequence). CDR3 size: 14 residues. CDR3 nucleotides: TGTGCCAGCAGCTCCTCCTGGACTAGCCCCGAGCAGTACTTC. Translating it yields CASSSSWTSPEQYF.

This chain joins TRBV5-1 and TRBJ1-2, with a possible D match to TRBD1 (5 bases). V lost 0 bases and J 6 bases, leaving 15 bases between the germline ends. CDR1 and CDR2 (germline): SGHRS, YFSETQ. This CDR3 has 15 amino acids. CDR3: CASSLVPQGFDGYTF. For the CDR3, the DNA is TGCGCCAGCAGCTTGGTCCCCCAGGGTTTTGATGGCTACACCTTC.

The genes are TRBV11-2 and TRBJ2-7; 7 bases align to TRBD2. V was clipped by 1 base and J by 3 bases; unmatched bases: 6. The germline V gene encodes CDR1 SGHAT and CDR2 FQNNGV. CDR3 length equals 15 residues. The CDR3 here is CASSLGIASGYEQYF. The CDR3 bases are TGTGCCAGCAGCTTAGGGATCGCTAGCGGCTACGAGCAGTACTTC. The entire variable domain, with the rest obtained from reference TRBV11-2 and TRBJ2-7, is as follows: EAGVAQSPRYKIIEKRQSVAFWCNPISGHATLYWYQQILGQGPKLLIQFQNNGVVDDSQLPKDRFSAERLKGVDSTLKIQPAKLEDSAVYLCASSLGIASGYEQYFGPGTRLTVT.

CDR3 loop: CASGERTNYGYTF. DNA for the CDR3: TGTGCCAGCGGAGAACGGACTAACTATGGCTACACCTTC. This chain joins TRBV2 and TRBJ1-2; no definite D call. The V and J ends lost 8 bases and 0 bases respectively, with 10 bases between them. The CDR3 has 13 amino acids. Germline assignment: CDR1 SNHLY and CDR2 FYNNEI.

This chain connects TRBV7-8 to TRBJ2-3; D is perhaps TRBD1 (6 bases). The V end was cut by 1 base, the J end by 6 bases, with 29 bases between. The germline V gene encodes CDR1 SGHVS and CDR2 FQNEAQ. The CDR3 consists of 20 residues. The CDR3 nucleotides are TGTGCCAGCAGCTTAGTACCATACCTAGCCCTTCTAAGTACAGGGGATACGCAGTATTTT. Protein sequence: CASSLVPYLALLSTGDTQYF.

The rearrangement uses TRBV5-1 and TRBJ2-2; maybe TRBD1 (6 bases). Germline CDR1 is SGHRS and CDR2 is YFSETQ. The CDR3 length is 14 residues. V gave up 2 bases and J gave up 3 bases, with 8 bases separating them. The CDR3 coding sequence is TGCGCCAGCAGCTTCAAGGGGGACACCGGGGAGCTGTTTTTT. Its protein product is CASSFKGDTGELFF.

This clone was observed once. As DNA, the CDR3 is TGCAGCGTTGACGCCCAAATACTAGGGGGCAATGAGCAGTTCTTC. It is translated as CSVDAQILGGNEQFF. The gene calls are TRBV29-1 and TRBJ2-1; possibly TRBD1 for D (6 bases). CDR1 and CDR2 from the germline V gene are SQVTM and ANQGSEA. Deletions cut 3 bases from V and 6 bases from J, with 18 bases between. This CDR3 is 15 amino acids long.

The gene calls are TRBV10-3 and TRBJ2-5; weak D call: TRBD1 (5 bases). CDR3 length equals 13 residues. Per the germline V gene, CDR1 is ENHRY and CDR2 is SYGVKD. Trimming shortened V by 4 bases and J by 2 bases, and 8 bases separated the two germline ends. This CDR3 is CAISVQGQETQYF. The DNA for the CDR3 is TGTGCCATCAGTGTCCAGGGACAAGAGACCCAGTACTTC.

This clone was seen only once. V is TRBV19 and J is TRBJ2-7; possibly TRBD2 for D (6 bases). The CDR3 length is 14 residues. Germline CDR1 and CDR2: LNHDA and SQIVND (reference sequence). Trimming left V 6 bases short and J 0 bases short, with 12 bases between. For the CDR3, the DNA is TGTGCCAGTAGGGCTCGGGGGACCTCCTACGAGCAGTACTTC. Translated, it gives CASRARGTSYEQYF.

This chain links TRBV11-3 with TRBJ2-1; weak D call: TRBD2 (5 bases). Germline V CDR1 and CDR2: SGHNT, YENEEA. This CDR3 spans 15 amino acids. V shed 0 bases and J shed 1 base, with 7 bases lying between them. This CDR3 is CASSLEPGSYNEQFF. CDR3 nucleotides: TGTGCCAGCAGCTTAGAACCGGGGTCCTACAATGAGCAGTTCTTC.

The chain carries TRBV5-5 and TRBJ2-3; 7 bases line up with TRBD1. This CDR3 comprises 15 residues. J lost 4 bases, V lost 5 bases, and 10 bases had no gene match. Germline CDR1 SGHKS, CDR2 YYEKEE (reference sequence). The CDR3 sequence: CASSRRWQGADTQYF. The CDR3 DNA is TGTGCCAGCAGTAGGCGTTGGCAGGGGGCAGATACGCAGTATTTT.

This chain connects TRBV2 to TRBJ2-4, with TRBD2 identical over 8 bases. The CDR3 has 14 residues. V gave up 8 bases and J gave up 1 base; unmatched junction bases: 4. The V gene's germline CDR1 is SNHLY and CDR2 FYNNEI. The CDR3 reads CASRAGEAKNIQYF. The CDR3 coding sequence is TGTGCCAGCCGAGCGGGGGAGGCCAAAAACATTCAGTACTTC.

The rearrangement joins TRBV27 to TRBJ1-5, with 8 nucleotides matching TRBD1. CDR1 MNHEY and CDR2 SMNVEV come from the germline V gene (reference sequence). The CDR3 runs to 14 residues. V was clipped by 5 bases and J by 4 bases; unmatched bases: 4. CDR3 loop: CASSLDRGNQPQHF. The CDR3, as DNA: TGTGCCAGCAGTCTAGACAGGGGTAATCAGCCCCAGCATTTT.

DNA for the CDR3: TGTGCCAGTAGTTCGCGGACAGGGACGGGTGTGAAGCAGTACTTC. The encoded protein is CASSSRTGTGVKQYF. The chain couples TRBV19 to TRBJ2-7; 8 bases are a match to TRBD1. This CDR3 contains 15 residues. Germline values: CDR1 LNHDA, CDR2 SQIVND (reference sequence). Losses at the gene ends were 5 bases for V and 8 bases for J; bases not matched to a gene: 14.

The chain couples TRBV18 to TRBJ2-4, with 10 bases fitting TRBD2. From germline, CDR1 is KGHSH and CDR2 LQKENI. V dropped 3 bases and J dropped 2; count of bases not matched to a gene: 16. The CDR3 contains 20 residues. CDR3 residues: CASSPTGSVISGGPKNIQYF. DNA of the CDR3: TGTGCCAGCTCACCCACCGGGTCTGTAATTAGCGGGGGGCCCAAAAACATTCAGTACTTC.

The CDR3, as DNA: TGCAGCGTCGAACAGGTTATCTATGGCTACACCTTC. This gives the protein CSVEQVIYGYTF. This rearrangement joins TRBV29-1 to TRBJ1-2; a weak D match, TRBD1 (5 bases). This CDR3 spans 12 amino acids. Looked up from germline, CDR1 is SQVTM and CDR2 is ANQGSEA. The germline V and J ends were trimmed by 6 bases and 4 bases, with 12 bases remaining between them.

V and J are TRBV28 and TRBJ1-1; 10 bases agree with TRBD1. The trim removed 7 bases at V and 5 bases at J, leaving 7 bases unmatched. The CDR3 length is 14 residues. Germline values: CDR1 MDHEN, CDR2 SYDVKM. The DNA for the CDR3 is TGTGCCAGCAACCCGGGACAGGGGTGGACTGAAGCTTTCTTT. Amino acids: CASNPGQGWTEAFF.